Below, 5 T cell receptor beta chains from the same sample are listed, as sequenced in a study of blood T cell repertoires in COVID-19. Clones were read by immunoSEQ multiplex PCR, and TCRdb kept only the in-frame ones, dropping some. The sample includes roughly 180,000 clones, about 85% of them seen just once. Sequencing used peripheral blood. These receptors were taken from a man younger than 35 with acute or convalescent COVID-19.

The V and J genes are TRBV30 and TRBJ2-2; weak D call: TRBD2 (6 bases). Germline assignment: CDR1 GTSNPN and CDR2 SVGIG (reference sequence). The CDR3 loop spans 13 amino acids. With 2 bases removed from V and 7 bases from J, the gap between germline ends came to 11 bases. CDR3 sequence (DNA): TGTGCCTGGAGTCTGTCGGGGGTCGGGGAGCTGTTTTTT. Amino acids: CAWSLSGVGELFF.

In this sample, this clone turned up a few times. J is TRBJ1-3 and V is TRBV7-9, with TRBD1 identical over 8 bases. CDR3 length: 17 residues. With V trimmed by 5 bases and J by 0 bases, 9 bases remained unmatched. CDR1 is SEHNR and CDR2 is FQNEAQ in the germline V gene (reference sequence). CDR3 DNA sequence: TGTGCCAGCAGCGCCGGACAGGGACGGATCTCTGGAAACACCATATATTTT. Residues: CASSAGQGRISGNTIYF.

This chain uses TRBV5-3 with TRBJ1-1; D gene ambiguous. TRBV5-3 is annotated as an ORF whose role is uncertain. This CDR3 contains 15 residues. Trimming took 0 bases from V and 0 from J, leaving 9 bases between them. CDR3 amino acids: CARSLAGRMNTEAFF. CDR3 DNA sequence: TGTGCCAGAAGCTTGGCTGGCAGGATGAACACTGAAGCTTTCTTT.

The gene calls are TRBV5-4 and TRBJ2-3; 9 bases match TRBD2. CDR1 SGHNT and CDR2 YYREEE come from the germline V gene (reference sequence). V was pared by 4 bases and J by 4 bases, with 4 bases of the junction left unmatched. The CDR3 spans 14 residues. CDR3 sequence (DNA): TGTGCCAGCAGCCGGACTAGCGCCGCAGATACGCAGTATTTT. Translated: CASSRTSAADTQYF.

The chain joins TRBV18 to TRBJ1-1; D not resolved. The V gene lost 3 bases and the J gene lost 4 bases, with 12 bases spanning the gap. The CDR3 consists of 14 residues. The germline V gene has CDR1 KGHSH and CDR2 LQKENI. The CDR3 reads CASSPEYRSTEAFF. The CDR3 DNA is TGTGCCAGCTCACCTGAGTACCGATCCACTGAAGCTTTCTTT.